The 11 T cell receptor beta chains below were found in one sample sequenced in a study of T cells in Graves' hyperthyroidism and ophthalmopathy. Amplified TCR beta CDR3 regions came from RNA transcripts. During a first-round RT-PCR of the TCR CDR3, the HTBI primer set was used. MiXCR, run by TCRdb on the multiplex PCR reads, gives a single entry per CDR3 protein. Among about 610,000 distinct CDR3 sequences listed, approximately 14% were seen once. Sequencing was carried out using blood. Receptors were obtained from a woman aged 40 to 49 with Graves' ophthalmopathy.

This clonotype occurred many times. A read error is possible here, since a much larger clone lies one base away. The rearrangement links TRBV12-3 or TRBV12-4 to TRBJ1-1; TRBD1 might be the D (5 bases). The V and J ends lost 7 bases and 6 bases respectively, with 21 bases between them. CDR3 size: 15 residues. The CDR3 protein is CASTITTVGNAEAFF. The CDR3 DNA is TGTGCCAGCACCATAACGACAGTGGGCAACGCTGAAGCTTTCTTT.

This clonotype was seen at least ten times. The rearrangement joins TRBV10-3 to TRBJ1-5; 10 bases line up with TRBD1. Losses at the gene ends were 3 bases for V and 5 bases for J; bases not matched to a gene: 4. The CDR3 is 15 residues long. CDR1 and CDR2 (germline): ENHRY, SYGVKD. The CDR3 region is CAISDHGTGDQPQHF. The CDR3, as DNA: TGTGCCATCAGTGATCATGGGACAGGGGATCAGCCCCAGCATTTT.

This clonotype was picked up many times. This sequence joins TRBV7-8 and TRBJ2-7; D uncertain. There are 16 residues in the CDR3. V was pared by 0 bases and J by 2 bases, with 14 bases between. Germline V gene sequence: CDR1 SGHVS, CDR2 FQNEAQ. The CDR3 DNA reads as TGTGCCAGCAGCTTAGCGGGTCTAAACCTACCCTACGAGCAGTACTTC. Its translation is CASSLAGLNLPYEQYF.

Ten or more counts support this clonotype. The chain carries TRBV30 and TRBJ2-5; weak D call: TRBD2 (5 bases). Germline V gene lookup returns CDR1 GTSNPN and CDR2 SVGIG (reference sequence). The CDR3 has 13 residues. Trimming pared 2 bases from V and 5 bases from J, leaving 12 bases between. The CDR3 reads CAWSRGSGETQYF. CDR3 DNA sequence: TGTGCCTGGAGTCGGGGATCCGGGGAGACCCAGTACTTC.

This clonotype was counted at least ten times. This chain joins TRBV7-2 and TRBJ2-7; D is possibly TRBD2 (6 bases). CDR1 SGHTA and CDR2 FQGNSA come from the germline V gene. CDR3 length: 15 residues. Trimming stripped 2 bases from V and 1 base from J, with 12 bases between. CDR3 loop: CASSLSGRSSYEQYF. The CDR3 nucleotides read TGTGCCAGCAGCTTAAGTGGGAGGTCTTCCTACGAGCAGTACTTC.

This clonotype was found a few times. The gene calls are TRBV20-1 and TRBJ2-7; no clear D gene. The germline gives CDR1 DFQATT, CDR2 SNEGSKA (reference sequence). This CDR3 has 13 residues. The V and J ends lost 5 bases and 1 base respectively, with 12 bases between them. The CDR3 bases are TGCAGTGCTCCGACCCAGGCTTCCTACGAGCAGTACTTC. Protein: CSAPTQASYEQYF.

This clonotype was recorded at least ten times. This chain links TRBV6-2 or TRBV6-3 with TRBJ1-1, with TRBD1 identical over 9 bases. Germline trimming cut 4 bases from V and 6 bases from J; bases unmatched to any gene: 3. CDR3 size: 13 residues. Germline CDR1 reads MNHEY; CDR2 reads SVGEGT. The CDR3 here is CASSLQGASEAFF. Written as DNA, the CDR3 is TGTGCCAGCAGTTTACAGGGGGCATCTGAAGCTTTCTTT.

This clonotype was seen at least ten times. The rearrangement links TRBV20-1 to TRBJ1-2; D ambiguous. The CDR3 covers 12 residues. Germline CDR1 DFQATT, CDR2 SNEGSKA (reference sequence). The V end was cut by 6 bases, the J end by 3 bases, with 11 bases between. The chain's CDR3 is CSAGPFDYGYTF. In nucleotides, the CDR3 is TGCAGTGCAGGGCCTTTTGACTATGGCTACACCTTC.

This clonotype has at least ten counts. This chain links TRBV24-1 with TRBJ2-7, with 7 bases matching TRBD1. V was pared by 4 bases and J by 5 bases, with 4 bases of the junction left unmatched. The CDR3 is 13 residues long. Per germline, CDR1 KGHDR and CDR2 SFDVKD. CDR3 DNA: TGTGCCACCAGTGAGCCCACAGGGGACGAGCAGTACTTC. It translates to CATSEPTGDEQYF.

This clonotype appeared many times. The chain links TRBV12-3 or TRBV12-4 to TRBJ2-7, with D possibly matching TRBD1 (5 bases). There are 13 residues in the CDR3. V shed 6 bases and J shed 5 bases, with 14 bases lying between them. The CDR3 nucleotides read TGTGCCAGCAGGATAGGGGAACACAACGAGCAGTACTTC. Encoded protein: CASRIGEHNEQYF.

This clonotype appeared many times. CDR3 DNA: TGTGCCAGCAGCCAATTGGAGGGGATATCCTACGAGCAGTACTTC. It codes for CASSQLEGISYEQYF. The chain uses TRBV11-3 and TRBJ2-7; the D gene is possibly TRBD2 (6 bases). V was pared by 5 bases and J by 1 base, with 15 bases between. Germline V gene data show CDR1 as SGHNT and CDR2 as YENEEA. This CDR3 contains 15 residues.